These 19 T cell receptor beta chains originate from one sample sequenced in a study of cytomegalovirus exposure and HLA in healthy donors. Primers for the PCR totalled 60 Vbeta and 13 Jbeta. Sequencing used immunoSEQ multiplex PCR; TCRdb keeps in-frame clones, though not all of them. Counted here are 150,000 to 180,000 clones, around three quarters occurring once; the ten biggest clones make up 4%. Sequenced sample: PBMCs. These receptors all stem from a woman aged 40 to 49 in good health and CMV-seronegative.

The CDR3, as DNA: TGCGCCAGCAGCCCACAGGGTGTTATCACCGGGGAGCTGTTTTTT. Its protein is CASSPQGVITGELFF. The chain recombines TRBV5-1 with TRBJ2-2, with a possible D match to TRBD1 (6 bases). CDR1 and CDR2 (germline): SGHRS, YFSETQ. V dropped 4 bases and J dropped 4 bases, with 14 bases sitting between them. The CDR3 contains 15 residues.

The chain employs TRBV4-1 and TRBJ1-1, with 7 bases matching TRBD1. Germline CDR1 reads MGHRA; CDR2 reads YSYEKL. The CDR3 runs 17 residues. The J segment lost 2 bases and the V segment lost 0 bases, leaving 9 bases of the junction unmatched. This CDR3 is CASSQEFGTATNTEAFF. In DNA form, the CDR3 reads TGCGCCAGCAGCCAAGAGTTTGGGACAGCTACTAACACTGAAGCTTTCTTT.

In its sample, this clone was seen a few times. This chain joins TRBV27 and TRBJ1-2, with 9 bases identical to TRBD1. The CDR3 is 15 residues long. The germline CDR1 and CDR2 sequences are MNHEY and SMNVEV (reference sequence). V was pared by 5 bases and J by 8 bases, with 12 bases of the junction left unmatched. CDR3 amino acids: CASSPLPSGQGGYTF. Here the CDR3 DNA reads TGTGCCAGCAGTCCCCTCCCCTCGGGACAGGGAGGCTACACCTTC.

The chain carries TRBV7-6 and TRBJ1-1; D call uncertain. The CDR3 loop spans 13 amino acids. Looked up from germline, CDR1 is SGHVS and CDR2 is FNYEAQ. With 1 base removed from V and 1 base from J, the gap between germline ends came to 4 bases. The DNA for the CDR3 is TGTGCCAGCAGCTTAGGCAGGAACACTGAAGCTTTCTTT. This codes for CASSLGRNTEAFF.

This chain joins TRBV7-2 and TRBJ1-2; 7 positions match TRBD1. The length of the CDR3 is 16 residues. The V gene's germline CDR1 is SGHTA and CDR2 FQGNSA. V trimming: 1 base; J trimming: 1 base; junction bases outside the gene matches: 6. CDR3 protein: CASSLEAGTDNYGYTF. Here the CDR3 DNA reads TGTGCCAGCAGCTTAGAAGCCGGGACAGATAACTATGGCTACACCTTC.

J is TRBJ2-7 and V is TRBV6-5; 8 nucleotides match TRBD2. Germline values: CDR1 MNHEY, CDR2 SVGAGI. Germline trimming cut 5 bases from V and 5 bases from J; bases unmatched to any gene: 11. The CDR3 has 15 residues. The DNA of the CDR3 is TGTGCCAGCAGTAACACCCGACTAGCGACAAACGAGCAGTACTTC. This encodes CASSNTRLATNEQYF.

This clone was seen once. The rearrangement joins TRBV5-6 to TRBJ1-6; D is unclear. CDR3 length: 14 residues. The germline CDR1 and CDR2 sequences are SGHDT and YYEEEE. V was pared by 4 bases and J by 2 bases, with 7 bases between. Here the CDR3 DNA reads TGTGCCAGCAGCCGCCGGGCCTATAATTCACCCCTCCACTTT. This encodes CASSRRAYNSPLHF. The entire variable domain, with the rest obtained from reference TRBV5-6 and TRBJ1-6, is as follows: DAGVTQSPTHLIKTRGQQVTLRCSPKSGHDTVSWYQQALGQGPQFIFQYYEEEERQRGNFPDRFSGHQFPNYSSELNVNALLLGDSALYLCASSRRAYNSPLHFGNGTRLTVT.

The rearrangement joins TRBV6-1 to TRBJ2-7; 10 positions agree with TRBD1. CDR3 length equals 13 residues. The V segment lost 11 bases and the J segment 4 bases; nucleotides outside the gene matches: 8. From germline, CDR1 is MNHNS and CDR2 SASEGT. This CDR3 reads CAHSGGQGYEQYF. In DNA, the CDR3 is TGTGCCCACTCGGGGGGACAGGGGTACGAGCAGTACTTC.

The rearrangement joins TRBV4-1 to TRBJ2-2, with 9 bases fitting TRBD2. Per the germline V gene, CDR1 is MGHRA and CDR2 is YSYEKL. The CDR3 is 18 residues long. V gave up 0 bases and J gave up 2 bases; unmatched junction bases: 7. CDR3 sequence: CASSQDPSGGINTGELFF. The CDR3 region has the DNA TGCGCCAGCAGCCAAGACCCGAGCGGGGGGATCAACACCGGGGAGCTGTTTTTT.

This CDR3 reads CASSPGTLGQETQYF. The CDR3, as DNA: TGCGCCAGCAGCCCGGGGACTCTGGGGCAAGAGACCCAGTACTTC. The rearrangement joins TRBV5-1 to TRBJ2-5; possible D gene TRBD2, 6 bases. Trimming took 4 bases from V and 2 from J, leaving 15 bases between them. The germline CDR1 and CDR2 sequences are SGHRS and YFSETQ. The CDR3 contains 15 residues.

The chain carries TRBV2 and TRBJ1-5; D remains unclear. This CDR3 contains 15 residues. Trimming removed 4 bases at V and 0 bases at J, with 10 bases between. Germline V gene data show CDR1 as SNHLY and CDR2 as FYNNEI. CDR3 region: CASSVDPYSNQPQHF. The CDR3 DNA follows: TGTGCCAGCAGTGTCGATCCCTATAGCAATCAGCCCCAGCATTTT.

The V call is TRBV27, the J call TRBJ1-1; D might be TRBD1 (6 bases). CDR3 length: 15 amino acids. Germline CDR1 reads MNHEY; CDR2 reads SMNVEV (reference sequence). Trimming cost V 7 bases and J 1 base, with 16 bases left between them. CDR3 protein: CASTSPGGPNTEAFF. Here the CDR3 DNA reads TGTGCCAGCACCTCCCCGGGGGGCCCGAACACTGAAGCTTTCTTT.

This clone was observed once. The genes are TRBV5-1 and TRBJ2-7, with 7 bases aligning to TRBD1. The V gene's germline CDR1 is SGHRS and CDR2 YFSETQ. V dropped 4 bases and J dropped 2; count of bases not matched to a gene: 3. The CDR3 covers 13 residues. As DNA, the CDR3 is TGCGCCAGCAGCCACGGGACAGCCTACGAGCAGTACTTC. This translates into CASSHGTAYEQYF.

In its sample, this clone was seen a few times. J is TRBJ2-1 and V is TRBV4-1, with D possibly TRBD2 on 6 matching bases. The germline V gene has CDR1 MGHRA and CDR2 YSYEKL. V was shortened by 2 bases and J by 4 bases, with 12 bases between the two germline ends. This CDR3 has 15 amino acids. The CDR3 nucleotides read TGCGCCAGCAGCCAAAGGGAGGAGAGGTACAATGAGCAGTTCTTC. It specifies CASSQREERYNEQFF.

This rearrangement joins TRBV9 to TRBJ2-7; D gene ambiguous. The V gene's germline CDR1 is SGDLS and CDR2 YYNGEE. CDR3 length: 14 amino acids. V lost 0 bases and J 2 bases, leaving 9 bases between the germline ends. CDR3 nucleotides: TGTGCCAGCAGCGTAGGTACAGCAACCTACGAGCAGTACTTC. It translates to CASSVGTATYEQYF.

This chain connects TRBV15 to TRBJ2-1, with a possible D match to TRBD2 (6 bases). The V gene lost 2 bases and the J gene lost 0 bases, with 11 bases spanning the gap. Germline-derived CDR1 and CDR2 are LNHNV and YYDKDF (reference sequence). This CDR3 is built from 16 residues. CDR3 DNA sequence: TGTGCCACCAGCAGAAGTCGGGGGAGCTCCTACAATGAGCAGTTCTTC. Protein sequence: CATSRSRGSSYNEQFF.

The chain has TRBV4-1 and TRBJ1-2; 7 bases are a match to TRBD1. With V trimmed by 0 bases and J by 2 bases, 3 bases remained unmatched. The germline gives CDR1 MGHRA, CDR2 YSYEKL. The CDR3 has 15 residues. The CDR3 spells CASSQDRDRNYGYTF. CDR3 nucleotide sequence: TGCGCCAGCAGCCAAGATAGGGACAGAAACTATGGCTACACCTTC.

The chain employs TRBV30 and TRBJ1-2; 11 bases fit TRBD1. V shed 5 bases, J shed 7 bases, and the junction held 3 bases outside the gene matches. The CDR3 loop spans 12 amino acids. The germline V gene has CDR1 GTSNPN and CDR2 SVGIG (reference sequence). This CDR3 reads CAWGTGGSGYTF. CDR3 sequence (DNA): TGTGCCTGGGGGACAGGGGGAAGTGGCTACACCTTC.

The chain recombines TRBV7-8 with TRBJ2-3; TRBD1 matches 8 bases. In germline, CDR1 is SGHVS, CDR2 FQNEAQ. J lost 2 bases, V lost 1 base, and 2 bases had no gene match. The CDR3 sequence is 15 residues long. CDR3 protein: CASSLGQGFTDTQYF. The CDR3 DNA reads TGTGCCAGCAGCTTAGGACAGGGGTTCACAGATACGCAGTATTTT.